This T cell receptor beta chain was sequenced for a study of blood T cell repertoires in COVID-19. Germline lookup yields CDR1 LGHDT and CDR2 YNNKEL (reference sequence). The ends were cut back, 0 bases at V and 4 bases at J, with 9 bases in the middle. This CDR3 has 15 amino acids. The data were produced by immunoSEQ multiplex PCR, yet TCRdb's version contains in-frame clones alone and is incomplete. The sample has roughly 160,000 clones, 80% to 85% seen once; the top ten hold less than 3.5%. This clone was observed at least ten times. Other nucleotide sequences in the sample specify the same CDR3. The sample was peripheral blood. This receptor was taken from a woman aged 55-70 years with acute or convalescent COVID-19. The chain carries TRBV3-1 (or the pseudogene TRBV3-2) and TRBJ2-2; TRBD2 might be the D (5 bases). CDR3 nucleotides: TGTGCCAGCAGCCAAGAAGCTAGCCCCACCGGGGAGCTGTTTTTT. This sequence encodes CASSQEASPTGELFF.